These T cell receptor beta chains were read from a single sample in a study of CD8 T cells in ankylosing spondylitis. One entry per CDR3 protein, called by TCRdb with MiXCR from the 5' RACE reads. This sample has about 540,000 distinct CDR3 sequences; roughly 13% occur once, and the top ten carry over 6.5%. Sequenced input: blood, either unsorted or a sorted T cell fraction (not recorded which). These receptors all stem from a male donor with ankylosing spondylitis. The CDR3 runs from the conserved cysteine through the conserved F or W. Each record gives: clone size, V gene, J gene, D gene, CDR3 length, CDR3 protein, CDR3 DNA. The D gene is left open where the match is weak. Expanded clones are given a class, and other clones once, few, many or no size at all.

clone_size: NA
v_call: TRBV11-2
j_call: TRBJ2-1
d_call: NA
cdr3_length: 14
cdr3_aa: CASSFGYRNNEQFF
cdr3_nt: TGTGCCAGCAGCTTTGGGTACAGAAACAATGAGCAGTTCTTC

clone_size: many
v_call: TRBV3-1
j_call: TRBJ2-1
d_call: TRBD2
cdr3_length: 17
cdr3_aa: CASSLTSGRLIYNEQFF
cdr3_nt: TGTGCCAGCAGCCTAACTAGCGGGAGGCTAATCTACAATGAGCAGTTCTTC

clone_size: NA
v_call: TRBV7-9
j_call: TRBJ2-1
d_call: TRBD2
cdr3_length: 15
cdr3_aa: CASSSKTSGSYEQFF
cdr3_nt: TGTGCCAGCAGCTCCAAGACTAGCGGGAGCTATGAGCAGTTCTTC

clone_size: many
v_call: TRBV25-1
j_call: TRBJ1-1
d_call: TRBD1
cdr3_length: 14
cdr3_aa: CASSDAGGIGEAFF
cdr3_nt: TGTGCCAGCAGTGATGCAGGGGGCATTGGAGAAGCTTTCTTT

clone_size: few
v_call: TRBV20-1
j_call: TRBJ1-6
d_call: NA
cdr3_length: 18
cdr3_aa: CSARSKPPDGAWYSPLHF
cdr3_nt: TGCAGTGCCCGATCAAAACCACCGGATGGGGCCTGGTATTCACCCCTCCACTTT

clone_size: NA
v_call: TRBV11-1
j_call: TRBJ2-3
d_call: NA
cdr3_length: 16
cdr3_aa: CASSRMVNPSTDTQYF
cdr3_nt: TGTGCCAGCAGCCGAATGGTGAATCCTAGCACAGATACGCAGTATTTT

clone_size: NA
v_call: TRBV5-1
j_call: TRBJ2-6
d_call: TRBD1
cdr3_length: 18
cdr3_aa: CASTSKGTGTSGANVLTF
cdr3_nt: TGCGCCAGCACCAGTAAGGGGACAGGAACCTCTGGGGCCAACGTCCTGACTTTC

clone_size: NA
v_call: TRBV7-8
j_call: TRBJ2-3
d_call: NA
cdr3_length: 16
cdr3_aa: CASSLGASRFTDTQYF
cdr3_nt: TGTGCCAGCAGCTTAGGGGCCTCTAGATTCACAGATACGCAGTATTTT

clone_size: few
v_call: TRBV20-1
j_call: TRBJ2-3
d_call: TRBD2
cdr3_length: 14
cdr3_aa: CSARDLTSAYTQYF
cdr3_nt: TGCAGTGCTAGAGATCTGACTAGCGCCTATACGCAGTATTTT

clone_size: few
v_call: TRBV10-3
j_call: TRBJ2-1
d_call: NA
cdr3_length: 16
cdr3_aa: CAISDPRLSSYNEQFF
cdr3_nt: TGTGCCATCAGTGACCCGAGACTGAGCTCCTACAATGAGCAGTTCTTC

clone_size: few
v_call: TRBV20-1
j_call: TRBJ2-5
d_call: NA
cdr3_length: 12
cdr3_aa: CSATILRGTQYF
cdr3_nt: TGCAGTGCCACAATTCTGAGGGGGACCCAGTACTTC

clone_size: NA
v_call: TRBV5-4
j_call: TRBJ1-2
d_call: NA
cdr3_length: 13
cdr3_aa: CASSLVVGDGYTF
cdr3_nt: TGTGCCAGCAGCTTGGTAGTAGGGGATGGCTACACCTTC

clone_size: NA
v_call: TRBV20-1
j_call: TRBJ2-1
d_call: TRBD2
cdr3_length: 15
cdr3_aa: CSADPGTSGGNEQFF
cdr3_nt: TGCAGTGCCGACCCCGGGACTAGCGGAGGCAATGAGCAGTTCTTC

clone_size: few
v_call: TRBV2
j_call: TRBJ2-7
d_call: NA
cdr3_length: 13
cdr3_aa: CASARDSTYEQYF
cdr3_nt: TGTGCCAGCGCCAGGGACTCTACCTACGAGCAGTACTTC

clone_size: few
v_call: TRBV29-1
j_call: TRBJ1-4
d_call: TRBD1
cdr3_length: 13
cdr3_aa: CSVEGQGARKLFF
cdr3_nt: TGCAGCGTTGAAGGACAGGGGGCGCGAAAACTGTTTTTT

clone_size: many
v_call: TRBV12-3/TRBV12-4
j_call: TRBJ2-2
d_call: NA
cdr3_length: 14
cdr3_aa: CASSSQGNTGELFF
cdr3_nt: TGTGCCAGCAGTTCACAGGGTAACACCGGGGAGCTGTTTTTT

clone_size: many
v_call: TRBV5-1
j_call: TRBJ1-4
d_call: NA
cdr3_length: 15
cdr3_aa: CASSFFGEGNEKLFF
cdr3_nt: TGCGCCAGCAGCTTTTTCGGTGAAGGGAATGAAAAACTGTTTTTT

clone_size: few
v_call: TRBV24-1
j_call: TRBJ2-7
d_call: NA
cdr3_length: 13
cdr3_aa: CATSARYSYEQYF
cdr3_nt: TGTGCCACCAGTGCCCGATACTCCTACGAGCAGTACTTC

clone_size: NA
v_call: TRBV20-1
j_call: TRBJ1-2
d_call: NA
cdr3_length: 13
cdr3_aa: CSARDPGDYGYTF
cdr3_nt: TGCAGTGCTAGAGACCCAGGGGACTATGGCTACACCTTC

clone_size: few
v_call: TRBV20-1
j_call: TRBJ2-3
d_call: NA
cdr3_length: 12
cdr3_aa: CSPGQDTDTQYF
cdr3_nt: TGCAGTCCGGGGCAGGACACAGATACGCAGTATTTT

clone_size: few
v_call: TRBV15
j_call: TRBJ1-4
d_call: NA
cdr3_length: 13
cdr3_aa: CATSRDRGEKLFF
cdr3_nt: TGTGCCACCAGCAGAGATCGGGGGGAAAAACTGTTTTTT

clone_size: NA
v_call: TRBV7-2
j_call: TRBJ2-3
d_call: TRBD1
cdr3_length: 15
cdr3_aa: CASSPRTGVRDTQYF
cdr3_nt: TGTGCCAGCAGCCCAAGGACAGGGGTGCGGGATACGCAGTATTTT

clone_size: NA
v_call: TRBV12-5
j_call: TRBJ2-2
d_call: TRBD2
cdr3_length: 16
cdr3_aa: CASGLSSGKNTGELFF
cdr3_nt: TGTGCTAGTGGTTTGAGTAGCGGGAAGAACACCGGGGAGCTGTTTTTT